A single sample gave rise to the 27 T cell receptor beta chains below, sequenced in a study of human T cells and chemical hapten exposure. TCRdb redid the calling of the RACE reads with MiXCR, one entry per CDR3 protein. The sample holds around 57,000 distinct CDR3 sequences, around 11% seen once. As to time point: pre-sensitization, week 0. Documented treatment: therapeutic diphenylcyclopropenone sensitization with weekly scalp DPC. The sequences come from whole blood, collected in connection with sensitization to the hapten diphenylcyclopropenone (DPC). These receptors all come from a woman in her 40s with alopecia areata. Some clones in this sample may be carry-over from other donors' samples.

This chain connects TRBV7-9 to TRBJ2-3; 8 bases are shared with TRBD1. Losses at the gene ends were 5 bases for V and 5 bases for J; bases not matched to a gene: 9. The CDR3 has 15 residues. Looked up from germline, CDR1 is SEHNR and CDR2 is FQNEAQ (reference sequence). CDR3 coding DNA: TGTGCCAGCAGCGATGGACAGGGTTTAAAAGATACGCAGTATTTT. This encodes CASSDGQGLKDTQYF.

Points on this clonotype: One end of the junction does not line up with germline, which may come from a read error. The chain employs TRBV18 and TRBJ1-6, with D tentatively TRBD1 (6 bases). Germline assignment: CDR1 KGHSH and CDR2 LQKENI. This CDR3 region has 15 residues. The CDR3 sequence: CASSPQGSYNSPLHF. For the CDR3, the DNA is TGTGCCAGCTCCCCACAGGGCTCCTATAATTCACCCCTCCACTTT. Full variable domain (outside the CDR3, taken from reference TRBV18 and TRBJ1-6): NAGVMQNPRHLVRRRGQEARLRCSPMKGHSHVYWYRQLPEEGLKFMVYLQKENIIDESGMPKERFSAEFPKEGPSILRIQQVVRGDSAAYFCASSPQGSYNSPLHFGNGTRLTVT.

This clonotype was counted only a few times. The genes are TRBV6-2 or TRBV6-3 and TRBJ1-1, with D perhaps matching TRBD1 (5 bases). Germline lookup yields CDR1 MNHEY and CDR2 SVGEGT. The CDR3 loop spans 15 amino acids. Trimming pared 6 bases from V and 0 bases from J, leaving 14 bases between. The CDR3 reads CASRAYGTVNTEAFF. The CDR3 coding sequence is TGTGCCAGCAGGGCCTACGGGACGGTGAACACTGAAGCTTTCTTT.

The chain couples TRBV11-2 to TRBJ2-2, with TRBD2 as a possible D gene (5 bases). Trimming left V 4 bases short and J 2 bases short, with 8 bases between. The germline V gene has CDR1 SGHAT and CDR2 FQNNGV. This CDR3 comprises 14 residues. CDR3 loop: CASSYSGNTGELFF. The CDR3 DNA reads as TGTGCCAGCAGCTACAGCGGAAACACCGGGGAGCTGTTTTTT. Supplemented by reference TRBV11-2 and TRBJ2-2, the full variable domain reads EAGVAQSPRYKIIEKRQSVAFWCNPISGHATLYWYQQILGQGPKLLIQFQNNGVVDDSQLPKDRFSAERLKGVDSTLKIQPAKLEDSAVYLCASSYSGNTGELFFGEGSRLTVL.

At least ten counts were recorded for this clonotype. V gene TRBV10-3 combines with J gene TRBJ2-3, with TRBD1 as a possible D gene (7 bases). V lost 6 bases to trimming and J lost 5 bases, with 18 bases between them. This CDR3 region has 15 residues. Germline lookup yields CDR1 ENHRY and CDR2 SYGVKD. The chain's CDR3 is CAIRGGRGIEDTQYF. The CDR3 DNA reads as TGTGCCATCAGGGGAGGCAGGGGGATTGAAGATACGCAGTATTTT.

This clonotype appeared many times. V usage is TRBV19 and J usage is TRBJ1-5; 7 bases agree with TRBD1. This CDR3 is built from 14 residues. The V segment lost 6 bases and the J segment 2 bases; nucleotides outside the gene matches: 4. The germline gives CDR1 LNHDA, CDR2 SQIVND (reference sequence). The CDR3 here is CASSLDRGNQPQHF. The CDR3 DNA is TGTGCCAGTAGCCTAGACAGGGGCAATCAGCCCCAGCATTTT. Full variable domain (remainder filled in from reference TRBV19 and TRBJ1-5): DGGITQSPKYLFRKEGQNVTLSCEQNLNHDAMYWYRQDPGQGLRLIYYSQIVNDFQKGDIAEGYSVSREKKESFPLTVTSAQKNPTAFYLCASSLDRGNQPQHFGDGTRLSIL.

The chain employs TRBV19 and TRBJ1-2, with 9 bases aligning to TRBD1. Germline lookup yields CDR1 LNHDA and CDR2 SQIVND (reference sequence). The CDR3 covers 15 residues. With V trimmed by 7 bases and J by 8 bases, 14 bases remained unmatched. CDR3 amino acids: CASTNSLTGGLGYTF. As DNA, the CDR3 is TGTGCCAGTACCAATTCCTTAACAGGGGGCCTAGGCTACACCTTC.

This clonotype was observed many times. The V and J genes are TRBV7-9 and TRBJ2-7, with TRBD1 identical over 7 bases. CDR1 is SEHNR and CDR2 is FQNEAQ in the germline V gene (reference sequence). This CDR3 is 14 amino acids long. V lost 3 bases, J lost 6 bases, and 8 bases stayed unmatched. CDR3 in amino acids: CASSLTGLRIEQYF. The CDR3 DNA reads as TGTGCCAGCAGCTTGACAGGGTTGAGGATCGAGCAGTACTTC.

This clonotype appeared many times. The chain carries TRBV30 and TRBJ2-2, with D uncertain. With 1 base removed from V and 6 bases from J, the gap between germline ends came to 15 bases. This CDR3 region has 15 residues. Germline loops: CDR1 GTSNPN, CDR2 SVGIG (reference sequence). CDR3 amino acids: CAWSGTSRRSGELFF. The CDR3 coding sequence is TGTGCCTGGAGTGGAACCTCCAGGCGCTCCGGGGAGCTGTTTTTT.

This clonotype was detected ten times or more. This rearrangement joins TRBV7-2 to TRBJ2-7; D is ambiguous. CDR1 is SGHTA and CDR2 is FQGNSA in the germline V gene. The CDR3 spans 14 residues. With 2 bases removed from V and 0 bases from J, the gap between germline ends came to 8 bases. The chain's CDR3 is CASSLRENSYEQYF. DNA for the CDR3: TGTGCCAGCAGCTTAAGAGAGAACTCCTACGAGCAGTACTTC.

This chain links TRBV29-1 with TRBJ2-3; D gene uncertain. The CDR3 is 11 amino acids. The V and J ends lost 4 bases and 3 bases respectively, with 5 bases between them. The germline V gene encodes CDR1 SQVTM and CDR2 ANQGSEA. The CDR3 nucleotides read TGCAGCGTTGCGAGGACAGATACGCAGTATTTT. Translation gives CSVARTDTQYF.

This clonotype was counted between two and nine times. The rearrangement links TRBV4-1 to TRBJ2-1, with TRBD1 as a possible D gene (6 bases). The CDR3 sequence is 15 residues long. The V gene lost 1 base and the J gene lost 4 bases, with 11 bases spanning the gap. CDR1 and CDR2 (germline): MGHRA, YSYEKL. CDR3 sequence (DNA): TGCGCCAGCAGCCAAGTACAGGGACGGTACAATGAGCAGTTCTTC. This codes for CASSQVQGRYNEQFF.

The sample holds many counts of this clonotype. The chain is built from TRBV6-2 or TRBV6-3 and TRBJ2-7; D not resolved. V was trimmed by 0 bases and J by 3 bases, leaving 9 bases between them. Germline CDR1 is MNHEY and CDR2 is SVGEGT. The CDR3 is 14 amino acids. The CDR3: CASSYSMGIYEQYF. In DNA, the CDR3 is TGTGCCAGCAGTTACTCGATGGGTATCTACGAGCAGTACTTC.

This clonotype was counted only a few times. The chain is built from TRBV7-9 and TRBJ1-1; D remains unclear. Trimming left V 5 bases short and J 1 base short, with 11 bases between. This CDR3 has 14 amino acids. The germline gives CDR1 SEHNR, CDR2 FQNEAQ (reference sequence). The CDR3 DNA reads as TGTGCCAGCAGCCCTCAGGCCGGGAACACTGAAGCTTTCTTT. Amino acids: CASSPQAGNTEAFF.

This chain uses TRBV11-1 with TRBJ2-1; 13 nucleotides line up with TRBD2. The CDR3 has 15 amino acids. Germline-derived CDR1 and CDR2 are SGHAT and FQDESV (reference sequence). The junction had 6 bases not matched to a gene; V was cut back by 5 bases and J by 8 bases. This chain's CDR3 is CASSPGTSGMDEQFF. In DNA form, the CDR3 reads TGTGCCAGCAGCCCCGGGACTAGCGGGATGGATGAGCAGTTCTTC.

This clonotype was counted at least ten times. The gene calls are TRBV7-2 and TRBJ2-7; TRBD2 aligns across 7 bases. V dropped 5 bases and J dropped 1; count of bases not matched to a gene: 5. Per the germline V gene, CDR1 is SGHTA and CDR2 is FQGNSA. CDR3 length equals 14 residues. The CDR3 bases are TGTGCCAGCAGCCGACTAGCTTGGTCCTACGAGCAGTACTTC. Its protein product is CASSRLAWSYEQYF.

The CDR3 reads CASSLNPLAGGGTDTQYF. In DNA, the CDR3 is TGTGCCAGCAGCTTAAACCCTTTAGCGGGAGGAGGCACAGATACGCAGTATTTT. The rearrangement joins TRBV5-4 to TRBJ2-3; TRBD2 matches at 10 bases. Germline V gives CDR1 SGHNT, CDR2 YYREEE (reference sequence). The CDR3 covers 18 residues. The trim removed 2 bases at V and 1 base at J, leaving 10 bases unmatched.

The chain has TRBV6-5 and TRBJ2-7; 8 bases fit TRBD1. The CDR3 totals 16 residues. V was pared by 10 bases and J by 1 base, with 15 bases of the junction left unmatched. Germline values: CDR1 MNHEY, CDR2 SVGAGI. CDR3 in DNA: TGTGCCACCCGGCCGCGATCCGACAGGGGTTCCTACGAGCAGTACTTC. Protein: CATRPRSDRGSYEQYF.

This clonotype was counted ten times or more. CDR3 in amino acids: CASNGGETDTQYF. CDR3 DNA sequence: TGTGCCAGCAATGGGGGGGAAACAGATACGCAGTATTTT. This chain uses TRBV2 with TRBJ2-3; 7 nucleotides align to TRBD2. There are 13 residues in the CDR3. The V gene's germline CDR1 is SNHLY and CDR2 FYNNEI. Unmatched junction bases numbered 4, after V lost 7 bases and J lost 3 bases.

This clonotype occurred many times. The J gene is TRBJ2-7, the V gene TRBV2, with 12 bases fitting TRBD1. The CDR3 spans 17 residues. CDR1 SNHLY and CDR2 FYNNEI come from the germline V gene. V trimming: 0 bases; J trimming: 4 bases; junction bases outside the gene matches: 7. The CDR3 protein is CASSEALGDRGRYEQYF. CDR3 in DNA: TGTGCCAGCAGTGAAGCGCTTGGGGACAGGGGGCGATACGAGCAGTACTTC.

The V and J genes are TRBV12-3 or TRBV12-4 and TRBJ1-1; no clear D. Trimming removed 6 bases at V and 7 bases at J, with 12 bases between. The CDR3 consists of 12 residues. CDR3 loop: CASSSQSVEAFF. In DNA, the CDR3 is TGTGCCAGCAGCTCGCAATCAGTTGAAGCTTTCTTT.

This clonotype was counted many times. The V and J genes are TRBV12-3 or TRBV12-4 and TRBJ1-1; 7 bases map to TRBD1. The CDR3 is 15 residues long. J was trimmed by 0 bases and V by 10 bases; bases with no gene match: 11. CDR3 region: CAICVTGVMNTEAFF. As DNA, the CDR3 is TGTGCCATCTGTGTTACAGGGGTGATGAACACTGAAGCTTTCTTT.

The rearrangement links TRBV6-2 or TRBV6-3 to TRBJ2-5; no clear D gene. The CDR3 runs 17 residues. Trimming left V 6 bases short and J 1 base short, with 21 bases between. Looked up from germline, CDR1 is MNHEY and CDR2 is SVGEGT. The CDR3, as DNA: TGTGCCAGCAGAGAAGGAAGCAGCGCCCGACCCCAAGAGACCCAGTACTTC. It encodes CASREGSSARPQETQYF.

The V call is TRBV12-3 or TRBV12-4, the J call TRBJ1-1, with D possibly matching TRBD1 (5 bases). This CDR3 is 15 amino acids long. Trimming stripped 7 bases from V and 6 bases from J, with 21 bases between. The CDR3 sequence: CASTPTGTRGAEAFF. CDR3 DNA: TGTGCCAGCACCCCGACCGGGACGAGGGGAGCTGAAGCTTTCTTT.

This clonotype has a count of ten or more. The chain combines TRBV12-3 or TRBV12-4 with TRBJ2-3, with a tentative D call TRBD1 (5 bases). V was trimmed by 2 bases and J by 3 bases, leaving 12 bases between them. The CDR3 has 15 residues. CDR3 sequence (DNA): TGTGCCAGCAGTTTAAGTAAGGGGCGGACAGATACGCAGTATTTT. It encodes CASSLSKGRTDTQYF.

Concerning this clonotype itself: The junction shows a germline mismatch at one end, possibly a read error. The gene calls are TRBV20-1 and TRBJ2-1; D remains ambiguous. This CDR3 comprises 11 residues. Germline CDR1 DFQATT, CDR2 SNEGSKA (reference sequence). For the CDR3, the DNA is TGCAGTGCTAGGACCGACAATGAGCATTTCTTC. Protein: CSARTDNEHFF.

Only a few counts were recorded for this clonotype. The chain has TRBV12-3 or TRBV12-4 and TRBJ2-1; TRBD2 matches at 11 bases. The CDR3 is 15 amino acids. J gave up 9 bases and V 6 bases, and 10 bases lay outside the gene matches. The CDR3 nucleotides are TGTGCCAGCAGCTTACTTAGCGGGGGGGCGGGTGAGCAGTTCTTC. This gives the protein CASSLLSGGAGEQFF.